This T cell receptor beta chain was captured in a study of response to subunit inactivated influenza vaccine. The CDR3 is 13 amino acids. Per the germline V gene, CDR1 is GTSNPN and CDR2 is SVGIG (reference sequence). Between the trimmed V and J ends, which lost 4 bases and 5 bases, there was a span of 12 bases. Findings of the study overall: The authors suggested that few new T cells are recruited per seasonal influenza vaccination.

Turning to this clonotype: The target antigen is unknown.

TCRdb itself ran the RT-PCR reads through MiXCR, one entry per CDR3 protein. The sample lists fewer than 800,000 distinct CDR3 sequences; approximately 15% were seen once. The chain has TRBV30 and TRBJ2-4; D might be TRBD1 or TRBD2, each matching 5 bases. This specimen was PBMCs from blood, taken about 13 days after vaccination. The TCR sequence derives from a man aged 50 or older who received an inactivated influenza vaccine. Here the CDR3 reads CAWNRDRENIQYF. In DNA form, the CDR3 reads TGTGCCTGGAACCGGGACCGAGAAAACATTCAGTACTTC.